Included here is one T cell receptor beta chain sequence, with context. Which antigen it targets is not known. No clone much larger than this one lies a single base away; base qualities are absent. The trial excluded patients who had a history of autoimmune disease or were on systemic immunosuppression. Peripheral blood for TCR sequencing was collected from all dose cohorts at baseline, on cycle 4 day 1, and on cycle 7 day 1. The samples were drawn from a first-in-human, open-label, multicenter phase I dose-escalation trial of ivuxolimab. Adults with locally advanced or metastatic melanoma, renal cell, hepatocellular, or head and neck squamous cell carcinoma were enrolled in the trial. Before TCR sequencing, CD4+ T cells and CD8+ T cells were sorted from peripheral blood as separate populations. Genomic DNA was extracted from sorted cells for sequencing of the TCRbeta CDR3 region. The immunoSEQ Assay was used to sequence the TCRbeta CDR3 regions. The source is immuneACCESS, and TCRdb retained only in-frame sequences with V and J called. Part of the clones is not carried over; for the studies checked, unresolved V genes explain less than half of this, and the remainder is unexplained. Within this sample are about 64,000 clones, with more than 75% of them counted one time only. The ten largest clones add up to about 2.9% of the sample.

The data originate from a study of OX40 agonist ivuxolimab in advanced cancers. As for the study more broadly: Ivuxolimab, which targeted the costimulatory receptor OX40 (CD134), was an agonistic, fully human IgG2 monoclonal antibody. The dose-escalation cohort was over 70% male with a mean age of approximately 60 years, ranging from roughly 23 to 79. The purpose of peripheral TCRbeta sequencing was to test whether ivuxolimab changed TCR sequence diversity and led to clonal T-cell expansion. Intravenous ivuxolimab was administered to patients every 2 weeks at six dose levels: 0.01, 0.1, 0.3, 1.5, 3 and 10 mg/kg. Prior anti-PD-1, anti-PD-L1 or anti-CTLA-4 therapy was permitted, and about two fifths of dose-escalation patients had received checkpoint inhibitors. Of the roughly 51 dose-escalation patients, hepatocellular carcinoma was present in about 20, melanoma in roughly 15, renal cell carcinoma in 9 and head and neck cancer in 9. The paper covers the monotherapy dose-escalation part of the phase I ivuxolimab trial, which included N of about 50 patients. Partial responses occurred in three dose-escalation patients: two with cutaneous melanoma and one with hepatocellular carcinoma. The research as a whole found: Low levels of normalized T-cell clonal expansion were also shown by some nonresponding patients. At doses from 0.1 to 3.0 mg/kg, clonal expansion was seen in both CD4+ and CD8+ blood T cells between baseline and week 6. In the 0.1-3.0 mg/kg groups, partial responders were among the patients with the lowest normalized peripheral clonal expansion, particularly in CD8+ T cells. After ivuxolimab, CD8+ T cells had more expanded clones than CD4+ T cells on average. The antigen specificity of the clonally expanded peripheral T cells was not determined.

The CDR3 numbers 12 residues from cysteine through phenylalanine. The sequence is cut down to CDR3 DNA, 36 bases in frame from base 1. CDR1 and CDR2 are read off the germline V gene (reference sequence) as GTSNPN and SVGIG. Trimming leaves V shorter by 5 bases and J shorter by 6 bases, with the junction holding 4 bases beyond the gene matches. The V and J genes are TRBV30 and TRBJ2-7; the junction holds 10 bases that match TRBD1. The receptor's source is an adult with an advanced solid tumor such as melanoma, head and neck, liver or kidney cancer. Sequences were derived from CD4+ or CD8+ T cells sorted from blood, sampled in a trial of the OX40 agonist ivuxolimab. The CDR3 is CAWWDRGGEQYF. The DNA sequence is TGTGCCTGGTGGGACAGGGGAGGCGAGCAGTACTTC.